Listed below are T cell receptor beta chains from one sample, sequenced in a study of T cell responses to AZD1222 COVID-19 vaccine. Sequencing used immunoSEQ multiplex PCR; TCRdb keeps in-frame clones, though not all of them. The sample contains fewer than 75,000 clones, around 86% of which appear only once. The sample here was peripheral blood, taken on day 0 of AZD1222 vaccination. Source of these receptors: an adult in good health. CDR3s include the opening cysteine and the closing phenylalanine or tryptophan. Fields, in order: V gene, clone size, J gene, D gene, CDR3 protein, CDR3 DNA. D genes are given only for firm matches. Clone size, where shown, is once, few, many, or a class for clones that have expanded.

>TRBV9|-|TRBJ1-3|TRBD1
CASSSRTGALGNTIYF
TGTGCCAGCAGCTCTCGGACAGGGGCGTTGGGAAACACCATATATTTT
>TRBV11-2|-|TRBJ2-1|-
CASSPGTYNEQFF
TGTGCCAGCAGCCCGGGGACCTACAATGAGCAGTTCTTC
>TRBV5-1|medium-sized|TRBJ1-2|-
CASSSEIGQGGYTF
TGCGCCAGCAGCTCCGAGATTGGGCAGGGCGGCTACACCTTC
>TRBV14|-|TRBJ2-1|-
CASSQERLRQFF
TGTGCCAGCAGCCAAGAAAGACTCCGCCAGTTCTTC
>TRBV7-3|once|TRBJ1-6|-
CASSLGQPRNSPLHF
TGTGCCAGCTCTTTGGGGCAACCTCGGAATTCACCCCTCCACTTT
>TRBV14|-|TRBJ1-6|-
CASSQVRHSPLHF
TGTGCCAGCAGCCAGGTTAGGCATTCACCCCTCCACTTT
>TRBV9|-|TRBJ1-5|-
CASSRDLNSNQPQHF
TGTGCCAGCAGTCGGGACCTTAATAGCAATCAGCCCCAGCATTTT
>TRBV30|-|TRBJ1-1|-
CAWSVGTPYTEAFF
TGTGCCTGGAGTGTTGGGACACCTTACACTGAAGCTTTCTTT
>TRBV10-3|-|TRBJ1-6|-
CAISESMRARTNSPLHF
TGTGCCATCAGTGAGTCGATGAGGGCCCGAACGAATTCACCCCTCCACTTT
>TRBV5-8|-|TRBJ1-2|-
CASSLVGAYGYTF
TGTGCCAGCAGCTTGGTGGGGGCGTATGGCTACACCTTC
>TRBV6-5|-|TRBJ2-1|-
CASSYTSLSYNEQFF
TGTGCCAGCAGTTACACTAGCTTGTCCTACAATGAGCAGTTCTTC
>TRBV7-9|-|TRBJ2-7|-
CASSQSSYEQYF
TGTGCCAGCAGTCAAAGCTCCTACGAGCAGTACTTC
>TRBV9|-|TRBJ2-7|-
CASSVGNSRTSSYEQYF
TGTGCCAGCAGCGTAGGTAACAGCCGAACTTCCTCCTACGAGCAGTACTTC
>TRBV6-5|-|TRBJ1-2|-
CASSGSRNLYGYTF
TGTGCCAGCAGCGGGAGCCGAAATCTCTATGGCTACACCTTC
>TRBV7-2|-|TRBJ1-2|TRBD1
CASSRFRQGNVGYTF
TGTGCCAGCAGCAGATTCAGACAGGGGAATGTTGGCTACACCTTC
>TRBV19|once|TRBJ1-4|-
CASSMGLTNEKLFF
TGTGCCAGTAGCATGGGGTTAACGAATGAAAAACTGTTTTTT
>TRBV3-1/TRBV3-2|-|TRBJ1-1|-
CASSQGGEAFF
TGTGCCAGCAGCCAAGGCGGGGAAGCTTTCTTT
>TRBV6-1|-|TRBJ2-5|-
CASSESWRETQYF
TGTGCCAGCAGTGAATCGTGGAGGGAGACCCAGTACTTC
>TRBV5-8|-|TRBJ1-5|TRBD1
CASSGETGRSNQPQHF
TGTGCCAGCAGCGGAGAGACAGGGCGGAGCAATCAGCCCCAGCATTTT
>TRBV6-6|-|TRBJ1-1|-
CASSVPGHLNTEAFF
TGTGCCAGCAGCGTCCCGGGACACCTGAACACTGAAGCTTTCTTT
>TRBV7-8|once|TRBJ1-2|-
CASSLDPSGRALGDTF
TGTGCCAGCAGCTTAGATCCTAGCGGCAGGGCCCTCGGGGACACCTTC
>TRBV3-1/TRBV3-2|-|TRBJ1-6|TRBD1
CASSQDGQGYSPLHF
TGTGCCAGCAGCCAAGATGGACAGGGTTATTCACCCCTCCACTTT
>TRBV5-1|-|TRBJ2-2|TRBD2
CASSLEIAGALNTGELFF
TGCGCCAGCAGCTTGGAGATAGCGGGGGCCCTAAACACCGGGGAGCTGTTTTTT
>TRBV7-2|-|TRBJ2-1|-
CASSRTPYNEQFF
TGTGCCAGCAGCAGGACGCCCTACAATGAGCAGTTCTTC
>TRBV5-1|once|TRBJ1-2|-
CASSLGAVANYGYTF
TGCGCCAGCAGCTTGGGGGCAGTCGCTAACTATGGCTACACCTTC
>TRBV18|-|TRBJ1-1|-
CASSPGIGTEAFF
TGTGCCAGCTCACCCGGGATTGGCACTGAAGCTTTCTTT
>TRBV5-8|-|TRBJ1-5|-
CASSPGERASNQPQHF
TGTGCCAGCAGCCCGGGGGAGCGGGCGAGCAATCAGCCCCAGCATTTT
>TRBV6-1|-|TRBJ2-2|-
CASSEVLVGGELFF
TGTGCCAGCAGTGAAGTTCTGGTAGGCGGGGAGCTGTTTTTT
>TRBV6-5|-|TRBJ1-2|-
CASSTLTGSLYGYTF
TGTGCCAGCAGTACCCTAACAGGAAGCCTCTATGGCTACACCTTC
>TRBV12-3/TRBV12-4|once|TRBJ1-1|-
CASRLTNTEAFF
TGTGCCAGCAGGCTAACGAACACTGAAGCTTTCTTT
>TRBV19|-|TRBJ2-7|TRBD1
CASSTMILQGGSYEQYF
TGTGCCAGTAGTACAATGATCCTACAGGGGGGCTCCTACGAGCAGTACTTC
>TRBV6-5|-|TRBJ1-4|-
CASTERWRGEKLFF
TGTGCCAGCACCGAACGCTGGAGGGGCGAAAAACTGTTTTTT
>TRBV3-1/TRBV3-2|-|TRBJ2-4|TRBD2
CASSQDGGGANIQYF
TGTGCCAGCAGCCAAGACGGCGGGGGGGCCAACATTCAGTACTTC
>TRBV3-1/TRBV3-2|once|TRBJ2-3|-
CASSLAGASGNTDTQYF
TGTGCCAGCAGCCTCGCAGGGGCTAGCGGTAACACAGATACGCAGTATTTT
>TRBV27|-|TRBJ1-5|-
CASRTGYRPQHF
TGTGCCAGCAGAACAGGGTATCGGCCCCAGCATTTT
>TRBV5-1|-|TRBJ2-7|-
CASSLNRVSYEQYF
TGCGCCAGCAGCTTGAACAGGGTCTCCTACGAGCAGTACTTC
>TRBV7-3|-|TRBJ1-5|-
CASSLGGNNQPQHF
TGTGCCAGCAGCTTAGGTGGAAACAATCAGCCCCAGCATTTT
>TRBV19|-|TRBJ2-2|-
CASSILGRRVTGELFF
TGTGCCAGTAGTATTTTAGGTCGCAGGGTTACCGGGGAGCTGTTTTTT
>TRBV18|-|TRBJ2-7|-
CARRDSYEQYF
TGTGCCCGGCGGGATTCCTACGAGCAGTACTTC
>TRBV7-3|-|TRBJ1-1|-
CASKPDNFKIEAFF
TGTGCCAGCAAACCCGACAATTTTAAAATTGAAGCTTTCTTT
>TRBV27|-|TRBJ1-2|-
CASSSSPTGDYGYTF
TGTGCCAGCAGTTCGAGCCCGACCGGAGACTATGGCTACACCTTC
>TRBV11-2|-|TRBJ2-7|TRBD1
CASSPSTGGNYEQYF
TGTGCCAGCAGCCCATCTACAGGGGGCAACTACGAGCAGTACTTC
>TRBV30|-|TRBJ1-6|TRBD1
CAWSSPGGYSPLHF
TGTGCCTGGAGTTCGCCAGGGGGCTATTCACCCCTCCACTTT
>TRBV3-1/TRBV3-2|few|TRBJ2-5|-
CASSQDPGLETQYF
TGTGCCAGCAGCCAAGATCCAGGGCTGGAGACCCAGTACTTC
>TRBV3-1/TRBV3-2|-|TRBJ1-2|TRBD1
CASSQDRQGGNYGYTF
TGTGCCAGCAGCCAAGACCGGCAGGGGGGTAACTATGGCTACACCTTC
>TRBV2|-|TRBJ1-6|TRBD1
CASSEARTGKFYNSPLHF
TGTGCCAGCAGTGAAGCGAGGACAGGGAAATTCTATAATTCACCCCTCCACTTT
>TRBV19|-|TRBJ1-5|-
CASSIGGNQPQHF
TGTGCCAGTAGTATAGGGGGTAATCAGCCCCAGCATTTT
>TRBV5-1|-|TRBJ1-6|TRBD1
CASRTPIGQGHNSPLHF
TGCGCCAGCAGGACCCCAATTGGACAGGGACATAATTCACCCCTCCACTTT